A single sample gave rise to the 2 T cell receptor beta chains below, sequenced in a study of T cells after yellow fever vaccination. TCRdb reprocessed the 5' RACE reads with MiXCR, giving one entry per CDR3 protein. In the table there are 300,000 to 400,000 distinct CDR3 sequences, roughly 10% of which are singletons. The material was CD4+ T cells sorted from PBMCs, obtained 45 days after the yellow fever booster vaccination. These receptors originate from a man between 18 and 29 years old who received the YFV17D yellow fever vaccine.

This clonotype was counted at least ten times. The chain combines TRBV5-6 with TRBJ1-2; D not resolved. The V gene's germline CDR1 is SGHDT and CDR2 YYEEEE. CDR3 length: 13 residues. V lost 4 bases to trimming and J lost 4 bases, with 11 bases between them. DNA for the CDR3: TGTGCCAGCAGCCGAGCCTCCTCCTATGGCTACACCTTC. Its protein product is CASSRASSYGYTF.

This clonotype was picked up a small number of times. This rearrangement joins TRBV20-1 to TRBJ2-7; 8 positions match TRBD2. Germline CDR1 reads DFQATT; CDR2 reads SNEGSKA (reference sequence). V lost 3 bases to trimming and J lost 2 bases; unmatched junction nucleotides: 9. The CDR3 has 15 residues. The DNA for the CDR3 is TGCAGTGCTAGGGGTCGTGGCGGGGGGACCTACGAGCAGTACTTC. Translation: CSARGRGGGTYEQYF.